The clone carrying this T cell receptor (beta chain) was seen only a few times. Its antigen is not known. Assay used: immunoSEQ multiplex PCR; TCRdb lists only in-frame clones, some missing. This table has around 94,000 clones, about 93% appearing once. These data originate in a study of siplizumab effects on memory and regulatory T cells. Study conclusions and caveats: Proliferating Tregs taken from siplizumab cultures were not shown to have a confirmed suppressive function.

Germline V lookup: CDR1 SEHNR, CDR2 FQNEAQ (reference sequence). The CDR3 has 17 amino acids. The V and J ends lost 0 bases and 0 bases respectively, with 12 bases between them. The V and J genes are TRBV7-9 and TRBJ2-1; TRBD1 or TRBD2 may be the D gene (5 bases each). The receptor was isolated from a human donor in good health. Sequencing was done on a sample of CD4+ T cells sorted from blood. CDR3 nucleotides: TGTGCCAGCAGCTTAGCGAGGGGCTTTGGCTCCTACAATGAGCAGTTCTTC. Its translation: CASSLARGFGSYNEQFF. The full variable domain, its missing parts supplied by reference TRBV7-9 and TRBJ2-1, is DTGVSQNPRHKITKRGQNVTFRCDPISEHNRLYWYRQTLGQGPEFLTYFQNEAQLEKSRLLSDRFSAERPKGSFSTLEIQRTEQGDSAMYLCASSLARGFGSYNEQFFGPGTRLTVL.